These 23 T cell receptor beta chains were sequenced from one sample in a study of OX40 agonist ivuxolimab in advanced cancers. The assay was immunoSEQ multiplex PCR, and TCRdb's table has in-frame clones only and misses some. The table records about 67,000 clones, about 87% of them present only once. This specimen consisted of CD4+ or CD8+ T cells sorted from blood, obtained in a trial of the OX40 agonist ivuxolimab. Receptors were obtained from an adult with an advanced solid tumor such as melanoma, head and neck, liver or kidney cancer.

DNA of the CDR3: TGTGCCAGCAGCAACGATAATACGCAGTATTTT. Amino acid sequence: CASSNDNTQYF. The chain links TRBV7-3 to TRBJ2-3; D is ambiguous. The germline V gene encodes CDR1 SGHTA and CDR2 FQGTGA. This CDR3 spans 11 amino acids. V was trimmed by 5 bases and J by 7 bases, leaving 7 bases between them. Drawing the rest from reference TRBV7-3 and TRBJ2-3, the complete variable domain is GAGVSQTPSNKVTEKGKYVELRCDPISGHTALYWYRQSLGQGPEFLIYFQGTGAADDSGLPNDRFFAVRPEGSVSTLKIQRTERGDSAVYLCASSNDNTQYFGPGTRLTVL.

A single count supports this clone. J is TRBJ2-7 and V is TRBV10-3; D perhaps matches TRBD1 (6 bases). Germline V gene data show CDR1 as ENHRY and CDR2 as SYGVKD. The V gene lost 0 bases and the J gene lost 9 bases, with 15 bases spanning the gap. This CDR3 is built from 14 residues. CDR3 in DNA: TGTGCCATCAGTGAGTCGACCCTGCCCAGGGGGCAGTACTTC. It encodes CAISESTLPRGQYF.

V is TRBV28 and J is TRBJ2-3, with D possibly matching TRBD1 (6 bases). Germline lookup yields CDR1 MDHEN and CDR2 SYDVKM. The CDR3 consists of 15 residues. V lost 5 bases and J 2 bases, leaving 14 bases between the germline ends. CDR3 DNA: TGTGCCAGCAGTCAAGACAGGAATCCCACAGATACGCAGTATTTT. Encoded protein: CASSQDRNPTDTQYF.

This clone came up once. V is TRBV28 and J is TRBJ2-7; the D is unclear. CDR3 length: 12 amino acids. Trimming cost V 8 bases and J 3 bases, with 11 bases left between them. The germline gives CDR1 MDHEN, CDR2 SYDVKM. CDR3 sequence: CASLGSLYEQYF. In DNA form, the CDR3 reads TGTGCCAGCCTGGGCAGCCTCTACGAGCAGTACTTC.

This clone was observed a single time. The gene calls are TRBV29-1 and TRBJ2-1; 12 positions agree with TRBD2. Germline V gene lookup returns CDR1 SQVTM and CDR2 ANQGSEA. This CDR3 is 14 amino acids long. The V segment lost 2 bases and the J segment 8 bases; nucleotides outside the gene matches: 4. CDR3 protein: CSVEQTSGSYEQFF. The CDR3 coding sequence is TGCAGCGTTGAACAGACTAGCGGGAGCTATGAGCAGTTCTTC.

The rearrangement uses TRBV6-1 and TRBJ2-5; no definite D call. Trimming removed 0 bases at V and 2 bases at J, with 7 bases between. This CDR3 is 14 amino acids long. CDR1 MNHNS and CDR2 SASEGT come from the germline V gene. The CDR3 spells CASSEALGQETQYF. The CDR3 bases are TGTGCCAGCAGTGAAGCCTTGGGTCAAGAGACCCAGTACTTC.

V and J are TRBV11-2 and TRBJ2-3; TRBD2 matches 12 bases. This CDR3 spans 14 amino acids. The ends lost 5 bases at V and 9 bases at J; junction bases unmatched: 6. Germline assignment: CDR1 SGHAT and CDR2 FQNNGV. The DNA for the CDR3 is TGTGCCAGCAGCGCTAGCGGGGGGGCGTGGACGCAGTATTTT. It codes for CASSASGGAWTQYF.

The V and J genes are TRBV19 and TRBJ1-5; 7 bases are a match to TRBD1. Germline lookup yields CDR1 LNHDA and CDR2 SQIVND (reference sequence). With V trimmed by 7 bases and J by 1 base, 4 bases remained unmatched. The CDR3 totals 14 residues. CDR3: CASNDRDSNQPQHF. CDR3 nucleotides: TGTGCCAGTAATGACAGGGACAGCAATCAGCCCCAGCATTTT.

The V gene is TRBV5-1, the J gene TRBJ2-7; TRBD2 aligns across 8 bases. Trimming cost V 3 bases and J 6 bases; bases outside gene matches: 8. Germline-derived CDR1 and CDR2 are SGHRS and YFSETQ. The CDR3 contains 14 residues. This CDR3 is CASSSGLGSREQYF. The DNA for the CDR3 is TGCGCCAGCAGCTCGGGACTAGGTTCTCGCGAGCAGTACTTC.

V and J are TRBV11-2 and TRBJ2-1; TRBD2 might be the D (6 bases). Per the germline V gene, CDR1 is SGHAT and CDR2 is FQNNGV. The V end lost 8 bases, the J end lost 6 bases, and 17 bases lay between the germline ends. This CDR3 is 14 amino acids long. CDR3 nucleotides: TGTGCCAGCTCAAGTGCCCGGGGAGGCAATGAGCAGTTCTTC. Translated, it gives CASSSARGGNEQFF.

This chain joins TRBV2 and TRBJ2-3; D is possibly TRBD1 (6 bases). Trimming removed 6 bases from V and 2 bases from J, with 9 bases in between. Germline V gene data show CDR1 as SNHLY and CDR2 as FYNNEI. The CDR3 runs 13 residues. CDR3 protein: CASSGQNTDTQYF. The CDR3 nucleotides read TGTGCCAGCAGCGGACAGAACACAGATACGCAGTATTTT.

This clone was seen just once. The rearrangement links TRBV13 to TRBJ1-2, with 8 bases lining up with TRBD1. The germline V gene has CDR1 PRHDT and CDR2 FYEKMQ (reference sequence). With 0 bases clipped from V and 7 bases from J, the junction kept 1 base outside the gene matches. The CDR3 runs 13 residues. The CDR3 sequence: CASSLGDRAGYTF. The CDR3, as DNA: TGTGCCAGCAGCTTAGGGGACAGGGCTGGCTACACCTTC.

The J gene is TRBJ2-3, the V gene TRBV29-1; D gene ambiguous. The V end lost 1 base, the J end lost 3 bases, and 14 bases lay between the germline ends. This CDR3 comprises 15 residues. Per the germline V gene, CDR1 is SQVTM and CDR2 is ANQGSEA. CDR3 coding DNA: TGCAGCGTTGAAGGCCCTTCGGTGGGAACAGATACGCAGTATTTT. Protein: CSVEGPSVGTDTQYF.

The chain combines TRBV4-2 with TRBJ1-4; 7 bases agree with TRBD1. Germline CDR1 and CDR2: LGHNA and YNFKEQ. The CDR3 extends over 17 amino acids. With 0 bases clipped from V and 4 bases from J, the junction kept 8 bases outside the gene matches. The CDR3 sequence is CASSQDRGHRGNEKLFF. The DNA for the CDR3 is TGTGCCAGCAGCCAAGATAGGGGGCACAGAGGTAATGAAAAACTGTTTTTT.

This clone came up once. The CDR3 protein is CASSGNWGETQYF. The CDR3 bases are TGTGCCAGCAGCGGGAATTGGGGGGAGACCCAGTACTTC. The chain joins TRBV2 to TRBJ2-5; the D call may be TRBD1 or TRBD2 (5 bases each). Trimming took 6 bases from V and 5 from J, leaving 13 bases between them. The CDR3 has 13 residues. The germline CDR1 and CDR2 sequences are SNHLY and FYNNEI. Combining the CDR3 with reference TRBV2 and TRBJ2-5 gives the whole variable domain EPEVTQTPSHQVTQMGQEVILRCVPISNHLYFYWYRQILGQKVEFLVSFYNNEISEKSEIFDDQFSVERPDGSNFTLKIRSTKLEDSAMYFCASSGNWGETQYFGPGTRLLVL.

The gene calls are TRBV28 and TRBJ1-5, with 10 bases that match TRBD1. CDR1 and CDR2 from the germline V gene are MDHEN and SYDVKM. The CDR3 extends over 16 amino acids. V lost 3 bases, J lost 7 bases, and 9 bases stayed unmatched. Written as DNA, the CDR3 is TGTGCCAGCAGTTTCTTGGACAGGGGGTTTGGGCAGCCCCAGCATTTT. Protein sequence: CASSFLDRGFGQPQHF.

The V gene is TRBV5-4, the J gene TRBJ2-6; D is perhaps TRBD2 (5 bases). Germline V gene data show CDR1 as SGHNT and CDR2 as YYREEE (reference sequence). The V end was cut by 1 base, the J end by 2 bases, with 7 bases between. CDR3 length equals 15 residues. The DNA for the CDR3 is TGTGCCAGCAGCTTGAGGGAGACTGGGGCCAACGTCCTGACTTTC. Its protein is CASSLRETGANVLTF.

The chain uses TRBV5-1 and TRBJ2-3, with D unclear. The CDR3 covers 13 residues. The germline V gene has CDR1 SGHRS and CDR2 YFSETQ. V was cut by 1 base and J by 1 base, with 4 bases left in between. CDR3 region: CASSLKGTDTQYF. The CDR3 bases are TGCGCCAGCAGCTTGAAGGGCACAGATACGCAGTATTTT.

The chain is built from TRBV7-9 and TRBJ2-7; D might be TRBD1 (6 bases). V lost 0 bases and J 13 bases, leaving 16 bases between the germline ends. The CDR3 sequence is 13 residues long. Germline V lookup: CDR1 SEHNR, CDR2 FQNEAQ (reference sequence). CDR3 loop: CASSLANWQGHYF. In nucleotides, the CDR3 is TGTGCCAGCAGCTTAGCAAATTGGCAGGGGCACTACTTC.

The chain carries TRBV28 and TRBJ2-7, with 10 bases fitting TRBD1. V lost 3 bases, J lost 5 bases, and 4 bases stayed unmatched. The germline CDR1 and CDR2 sequences are MDHEN and SYDVKM. This CDR3 is 14 amino acids long. Written as DNA, the CDR3 is TGTGCCAGCAGTTTTGGGACAGGGGTTAACGAGCAGTACTTC. It encodes CASSFGTGVNEQYF.

V is TRBV4-3 and J is TRBJ2-2; D gene uncertain. Between the trimmed V and J ends, which lost 0 bases and 5 bases, there was a span of 13 bases. CDR3 length: 16 amino acids. Germline CDR1 reads LGHNA; CDR2 reads YSLEER. Written as DNA, the CDR3 is TGCGCCAGCAGCCAAGATCGGGCAGGTGGTACCGGGGAGCTGTTTTTT. Its protein product is CASSQDRAGGTGELFF.

This sequence joins TRBV6-5 and TRBJ1-1; D is undetermined. There are 13 residues in the CDR3. V gave up 6 bases and J gave up 7 bases, with 15 bases separating them. Germline assignment: CDR1 MNHEY and CDR2 SVGAGI. CDR3 region: CASRTQDGFEAFF. CDR3 nucleotide sequence: TGTGCCAGCAGAACTCAAGACGGGTTTGAAGCTTTCTTT.

The chain carries TRBV10-3 and TRBJ2-2; the match to TRBD1 covers 7 bases. This CDR3 is 15 amino acids long. V trimming: 2 bases; J trimming: 4 bases; junction bases outside the gene matches: 4. Germline values: CDR1 ENHRY, CDR2 SYGVKD. CDR3 in DNA: TGTGCCATCAGTGAGGAGGGGGCCTCCACCGGGGAGCTGTTTTTT. This sequence encodes CAISEEGASTGELFF.